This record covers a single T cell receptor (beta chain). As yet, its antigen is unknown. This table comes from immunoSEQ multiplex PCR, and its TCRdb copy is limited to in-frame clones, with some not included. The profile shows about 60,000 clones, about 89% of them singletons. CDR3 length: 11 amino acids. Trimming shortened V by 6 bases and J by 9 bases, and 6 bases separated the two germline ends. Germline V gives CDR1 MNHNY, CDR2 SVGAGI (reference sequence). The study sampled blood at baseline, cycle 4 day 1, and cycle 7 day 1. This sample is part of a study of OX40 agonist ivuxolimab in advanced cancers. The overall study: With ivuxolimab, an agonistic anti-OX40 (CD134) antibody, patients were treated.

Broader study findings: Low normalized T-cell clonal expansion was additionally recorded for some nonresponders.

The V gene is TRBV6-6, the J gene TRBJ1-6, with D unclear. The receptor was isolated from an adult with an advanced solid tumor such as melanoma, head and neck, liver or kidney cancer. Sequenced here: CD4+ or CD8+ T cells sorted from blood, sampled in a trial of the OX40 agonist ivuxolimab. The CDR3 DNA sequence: TGTGCCAGCAGATCCCGTTCACCCCTCCACTTT. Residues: CASRSRSPLHF.